Listed here are 4 T cell receptor beta chains from one sample, sequenced in a study of blood T cells in healthy people across ages (dated by TCRdb to 2014 to 2015). The library was built by means of 5' RACE. Sequencing was carried out with an Illumina HiSeq 2500. A second PCR of roughly 6 to 11 cycles was run with a J-beta primer mix and a sample-barcoded 5' primer. The public reads were quality trimmed at Q25 with fastp and then assembled into clones with MiXCR by TCRdb, keeping productive beta chains. Each CDR3 protein gets just one entry, which takes the most common genes and DNA from the rows behind it. The sample table contains fewer than 800,000 distinct CDR3 sequences; only one count was recorded for under 25% of them. Of the sample, 3.6% falls within the top ten clones. Source material: blood. Every receptor here comes from a man between 70 and 80 years old in good health.

This clonotype was seen many times. The chain is built from TRBV19 and TRBJ1-2; 7 nucleotides match TRBD1. This CDR3 is 14 amino acids long. V gave up 7 bases and J gave up 4 bases; unmatched junction bases: 9. Germline V gene lookup returns CDR1 LNHDA and CDR2 SQIVND (reference sequence). Here the CDR3 DNA reads TGTGCCAGTACCATGACAGGGATGACCTATGGCTACACCTTC. This translates into CASTMTGMTYGYTF.

This clonotype has ten or more counts. This chain's CDR3 is CASRTDFTEAFF. CDR3 bases: TGTGCCAGCAGAACGGATTTCACTGAAGCTTTCTTT. The V call is TRBV6-1, the J call TRBJ1-1; D gene ambiguous. There are 12 residues in the CDR3. The germline V and J ends were trimmed by 6 bases and 4 bases, with 9 bases remaining between them. The germline V gene encodes CDR1 MNHNS and CDR2 SASEGT.

This clonotype was detected many times. The chain has TRBV29-1 and TRBJ2-6, with D unclear. Germline-derived CDR1 and CDR2 are SQVTM and ANQGSEA. V dropped 6 bases and J dropped 1 base, with 4 bases sitting between them. The CDR3 is 12 amino acids. CDR3 coding DNA: TGCAGCGTCCAGTCTGGGGCCAACGTCCTGACTTTC. It encodes CSVQSGANVLTF.

In regard to this clonotype: Relative to the germline gene, one junction end is altered; a read error may explain this. J is TRBJ2-1 and V is TRBV7-9; D is unclear. There are 11 residues in the CDR3. In germline, CDR1 is SEHNR, CDR2 FQNEAQ (reference sequence). CDR3 nucleotide sequence: TGTGCCAGCAGCTTAGAAGGTACCCGGTACTTC. It encodes CASSLEGTRYF.